This passage covers 9 T cell receptor beta chains from one sample sequenced in a study of blood T cell repertoires in COVID-19. Sequencing was performed with immunoSEQ multiplex PCR; in TCRdb, only in-frame clones are kept and a portion is missing. The sample includes almost 400,000 clones, 85% to 90% of them seen just once. The sequenced sample was PBMCs or T cells enriched from blood (not recorded which). All receptors derive from a woman in her 30s who had recovered from COVID-19.

The chain combines TRBV14 with TRBJ2-1; 7 bases agree with TRBD2. V was pared by 1 base and J by 2 bases, with 5 bases of the junction left unmatched. Germline V lookup: CDR1 SGHDN, CDR2 FVKESK. The CDR3 runs to 16 residues. The CDR3 loop reads CASSQGGGIPYNEQFF. The CDR3 DNA reads TGTGCCAGCAGCCAAGGGGGGGGGATCCCCTACAATGAGCAGTTCTTC.

This clone was recorded once. V and J are TRBV15 and TRBJ1-3, with TRBD1 matching over 7 bases. This CDR3 contains 16 residues. The germline V gene has CDR1 LNHNV and CDR2 YYDKDF (reference sequence). Unmatched junction bases numbered 9, after V lost 3 bases and J lost 4 bases. DNA of the CDR3: TGTGCCACCAGCAGCCCCGGGACAGAAAGCGGAAACACCATATATTTT. This codes for CATSSPGTESGNTIYF.

The chain couples TRBV30 to TRBJ1-2, with 9 bases matching TRBD1. This CDR3 spans 12 amino acids. Germline V lookup: CDR1 GTSNPN, CDR2 SVGIG (reference sequence). Losses at the gene ends were 5 bases for V and 8 bases for J; bases not matched to a gene: 6. The CDR3 nucleotides read TGTGCCTGGTCGGGACAGGGCGGGGGCTACACCTTC. It encodes CAWSGQGGGYTF.

This clone has a handful of counts. The chain uses TRBV27 and TRBJ1-2, with D unresolved. The CDR3 runs 13 residues. Per germline, CDR1 MNHEY and CDR2 SMNVEV (reference sequence). V was trimmed by 0 bases and J by 3 bases, leaving 5 bases between them. CDR3 sequence reads: CASSLSVDYGYTF. CDR3 nucleotides: TGTGCCAGCAGTTTATCGGTAGACTATGGCTACACCTTC.

The J gene is TRBJ2-7, the V gene TRBV3-1 (or the pseudogene TRBV3-2), with TRBD1 as a possible D gene (5 bases). The CDR3 runs 13 residues. Germline CDR1 is LGHDT and CDR2 is YNNKEL (reference sequence). Trimming took off 6 bases at V and 6 bases at J, with 15 bases between the two ends. CDR3 bases: TGTGCCAGCAGAGACCCCCGGACACGCGAGCAGTACTTC. This gives the protein CASRDPRTREQYF.

The CDR3 nucleotides read TGTGCCAGCAGCGCTCCAGGGGTACCTCTTCTTGGCTACACCTTC. This codes for CASSAPGVPLLGYTF. The gene calls are TRBV7-9 and TRBJ1-2, with D possibly being TRBD1 (6 bases). Between the trimmed V and J ends, which lost 5 bases and 7 bases, there was a span of 20 bases. The CDR3 totals 15 residues. Germline CDR1 is SEHNR and CDR2 is FQNEAQ (reference sequence). Filled out from reference TRBV7-9 and TRBJ1-2, the complete variable domain reads DTGVSQNPRHKITKRGQNVTFRCDPISEHNRLYWYRQTLGQGPEFLTYFQNEAQLEKSRLLSDRFSAERPKGSFSTLEIQRTEQGDSAMYLCASSAPGVPLLGYTFGSGTRLTVV.

This clone was counted a few times. The CDR3 DNA follows: TGTGCCAGCAGGCCTGCTACAGGACAGCCCCAGCATTTT. Residues: CASRPATGQPQHF. V gene TRBV6-5 combines with J gene TRBJ1-5; the D gene is possibly TRBD1 (5 bases). Germline V gene lookup returns CDR1 MNHEY and CDR2 SVGAGI. The CDR3 consists of 13 residues. Trimming left V 6 bases short and J 7 bases short, with 13 bases between.

The rearrangement joins TRBV12-5 to TRBJ2-7; 11 bases map to TRBD2. CDR1 LGHNT and CDR2 FRNRAP come from the germline V gene. J gave up 2 bases and V 4 bases, and 4 bases lay outside the gene matches. The CDR3 runs to 15 residues. The CDR3 is CASGSIAGGPYEQYF. CDR3 nucleotide sequence: TGTGCTAGTGGTTCCATAGCGGGAGGGCCCTACGAGCAGTACTTC.

The V call is TRBV9, the J call TRBJ1-1; 8 positions match TRBD1. Trimming removed 4 bases from V and 1 base from J; junction bases left unmatched: 6. The CDR3 totals 15 residues. CDR1 and CDR2 (germline): SGDLS, YYNGEE. The CDR3 DNA reads TGTGCCAGCAGCCCCGGGGACAGGAAGAACACTGAAGCTTTCTTT. Translating it yields CASSPGDRKNTEAFF.